This T cell receptor (beta chain) is drawn from a study of OX40 agonist ivuxolimab in advanced cancers. About the research overall: Patients received ivuxolimab, an agonistic anti-OX40 (CD134) antibody. A history of anti-PD-1, anti-PD-L1 or anti-CTLA-4 therapy was acceptable, and about 40% had some. General observations from the study: Circulating CD4+ and CD8+ T cells showed clonal expansion by week 6 at 0.1 to 3.0 mg/kg. Among the least clonally expanded were partial responders at 0.1-3.0 mg/kg.

The germline V and J ends were trimmed by 6 bases and 1 base, with 9 bases remaining between them. This CDR3 comprises 13 residues. Germline V lookup: CDR1 WSHSY, CDR2 SAAADI. Method: immunoSEQ multiplex PCR; TCRdb's copy keeps in-frame clones and lacks some. This sample has 98,000 or so clones; 75% to 95% occur once, and the top ten carry approximately 2.5%. A remark on this clone: Its antigen is not identified.

The sequencing used CD4+ or CD8+ T cells sorted from blood, collected in a trial of the OX40 agonist ivuxolimab. The rearrangement uses TRBV10-2 and TRBJ1-1; weak D call: TRBD1 (5 bases). The origin of this receptor is an adult with an advanced solid tumor such as melanoma, head and neck, liver or kidney cancer. The CDR3 is CASRIQGNTEAFF. Written as DNA, the CDR3 is TGCGCCAGCAGGATTCAGGGGAACACTGAAGCTTTCTTT.